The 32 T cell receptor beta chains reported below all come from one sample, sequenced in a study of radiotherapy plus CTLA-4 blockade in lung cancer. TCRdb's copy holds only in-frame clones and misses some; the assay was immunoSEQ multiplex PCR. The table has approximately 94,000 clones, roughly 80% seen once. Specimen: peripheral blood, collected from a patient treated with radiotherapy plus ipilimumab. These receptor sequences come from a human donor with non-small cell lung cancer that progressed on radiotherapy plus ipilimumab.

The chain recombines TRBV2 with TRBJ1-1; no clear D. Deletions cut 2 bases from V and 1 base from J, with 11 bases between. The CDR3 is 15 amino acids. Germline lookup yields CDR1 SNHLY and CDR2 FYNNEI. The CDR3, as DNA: TGTGCCAGCAGTGAAATCTCAGTCTCGAACACTGAAGCTTTCTTT. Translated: CASSEISVSNTEAFF. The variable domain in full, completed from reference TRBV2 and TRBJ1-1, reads EPEVTQTPSHQVTQMGQEVILRCVPISNHLYFYWYRQILGQKVEFLVSFYNNEISEKSEIFDDQFSVERPDGSNFTLKIRSTKLEDSAMYFCASSEISVSNTEAFFGQGTRLTVV.

The CDR3 protein is CASGLVFLGQGATKGNQPQHF. The CDR3 bases are TGTGCTAGTGGTTTGGTCTTCCTTGGACAGGGGGCAACGAAAGGCAATCAGCCCCAGCATTTT. This sequence joins TRBV12-5 and TRBJ1-5; TRBD1 matches 11 bases. V lost 0 bases to trimming and J lost 2 bases; unmatched junction nucleotides: 15. The CDR3 is 21 amino acids. Germline values: CDR1 LGHNT, CDR2 FRNRAP. The variable domain in full, completed from reference TRBV12-5 and TRBJ1-5, reads DARVTQTPRHKVTEMGQEVTMRCQPILGHNTVFWYRQTMMQGLELLAYFRNRAPLDDSGMPKDRFSAEMPDATLATLKIQPSEPRDSAVYFCASGLVFLGQGATKGNQPQHFGDGTRLSIL.

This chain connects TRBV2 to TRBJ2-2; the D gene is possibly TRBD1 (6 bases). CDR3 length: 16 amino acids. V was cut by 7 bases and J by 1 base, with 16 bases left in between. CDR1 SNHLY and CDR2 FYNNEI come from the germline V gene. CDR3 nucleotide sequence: TGTGCCAGCATTATCAACAGGGCAAAGAACACCGGGGAGCTGTTTTTT. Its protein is CASIINRAKNTGELFF.

CDR3 in amino acids: CASSLFRGQSIGKLFF. CDR3 sequence (DNA): TGTGCCAGCAGTTTATTTAGGGGACAGAGTATAGGAAAACTGTTTTTT. This rearrangement joins TRBV27 to TRBJ1-4; 7 positions match TRBD1. Germline CDR1 is MNHEY and CDR2 is SMNVEV (reference sequence). This CDR3 spans 16 amino acids. The V segment lost 1 base and the J segment 10 bases; nucleotides outside the gene matches: 12. Full variable domain (remainder filled in from reference TRBV27 and TRBJ1-4): EAQVTQNPRYLITVTGKKLTVTCSQNMNHEYMSWYRQDPGLGLRQIYYSMNVEVTDKGDVPEGYKVSRKEKRNFPLILESPSPNQTSLYFCASSLFRGQSIGKLFFGSGTQLSVL.

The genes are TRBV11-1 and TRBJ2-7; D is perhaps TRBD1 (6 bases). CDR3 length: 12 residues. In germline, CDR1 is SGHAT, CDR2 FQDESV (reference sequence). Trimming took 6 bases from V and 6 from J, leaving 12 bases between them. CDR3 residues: CASSSGVREQYF. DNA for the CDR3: TGTGCCAGCAGTTCAGGGGTACGCGAGCAGTACTTC.

CDR3 loop: CASSFTMTGRETQYF. The CDR3 DNA sequence: TGTGCCAGCAGTTTCACTATGACAGGGAGGGAGACCCAGTACTTC. The rearrangement uses TRBV28 and TRBJ2-5; D may be TRBD1 (7 bases). Germline V gene data show CDR1 as MDHEN and CDR2 as SYDVKM. V was pared by 3 bases and J by 5 bases, with 16 bases between. The CDR3 has 15 residues. Complete variable domain (other parts from reference TRBV28 and TRBJ2-5): DVKVTQSSRYLVKRTGEKVFLECVQDMDHENMFWYRQDPGLGLRLIYFSYDVKMKEKGDIPEGYSVSREKKERFSLILESASTNQTSMYLCASSFTMTGRETQYFGPGTRLLVL.

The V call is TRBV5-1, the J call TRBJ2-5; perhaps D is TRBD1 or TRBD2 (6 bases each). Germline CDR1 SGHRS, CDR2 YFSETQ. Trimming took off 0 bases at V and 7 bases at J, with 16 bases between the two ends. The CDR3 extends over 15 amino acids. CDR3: CASSLDGSEGVTQYF. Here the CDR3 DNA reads TGCGCCAGCAGCTTGGATGGGTCGGAGGGGGTGACCCAGTACTTC.

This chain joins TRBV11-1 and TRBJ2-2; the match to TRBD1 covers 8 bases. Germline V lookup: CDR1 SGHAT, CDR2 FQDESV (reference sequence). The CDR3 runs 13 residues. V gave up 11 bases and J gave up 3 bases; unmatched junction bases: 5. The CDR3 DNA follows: TGTGCCTGTACAGGGGGTGACACCGGGGAGCTGTTTTTT. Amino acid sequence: CACTGGDTGELFF.

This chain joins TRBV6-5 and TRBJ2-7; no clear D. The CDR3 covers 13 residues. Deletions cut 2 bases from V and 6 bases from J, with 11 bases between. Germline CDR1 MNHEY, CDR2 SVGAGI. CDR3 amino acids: CASSYVAGSEQYV. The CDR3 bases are TGTGCCAGCAGTTACGTAGCCGGGTCCGAGCAGTACGTC.

The chain's CDR3 is CASIPGQGAFGNEKLFF. In nucleotides, the CDR3 is TGTGCCAGCATCCCGGGACAGGGGGCTTTCGGTAATGAAAAACTGTTTTTT. The chain carries TRBV21-1 and TRBJ1-4; the DNA was not used to check the table's D call, TRBD1. TRBV21-1 is noted as a pseudogene. This CDR3 is built from 17 residues.

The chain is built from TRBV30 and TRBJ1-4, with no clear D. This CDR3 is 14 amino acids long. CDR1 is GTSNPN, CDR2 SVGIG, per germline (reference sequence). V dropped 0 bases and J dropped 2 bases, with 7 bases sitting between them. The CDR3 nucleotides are TGTGCCTGGAGTGTACCGCAGACTAATGAAAAACTGTTTTTT. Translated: CAWSVPQTNEKLFF.

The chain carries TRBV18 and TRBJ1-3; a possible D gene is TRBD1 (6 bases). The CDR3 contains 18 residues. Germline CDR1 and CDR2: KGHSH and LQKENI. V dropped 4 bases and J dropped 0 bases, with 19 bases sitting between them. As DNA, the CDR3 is TGTGCCAGCTCACTTAGCTACGGACAGCGACGCTCTGGAAACACCATATATTTT. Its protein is CASSLSYGQRRSGNTIYF.

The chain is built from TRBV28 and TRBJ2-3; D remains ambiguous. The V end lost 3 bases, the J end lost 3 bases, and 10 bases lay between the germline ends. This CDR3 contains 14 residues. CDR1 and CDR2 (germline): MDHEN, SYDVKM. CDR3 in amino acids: CASSLAVGTDTQYF. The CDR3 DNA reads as TGTGCCAGCAGTTTGGCCGTTGGAACAGATACGCAGTATTTT. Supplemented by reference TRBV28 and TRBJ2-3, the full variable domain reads DVKVTQSSRYLVKRTGEKVFLECVQDMDHENMFWYRQDPGLGLRLIYFSYDVKMKEKGDIPEGYSVSREKKERFSLILESASTNQTSMYLCASSLAVGTDTQYFGPGTRLTVL.

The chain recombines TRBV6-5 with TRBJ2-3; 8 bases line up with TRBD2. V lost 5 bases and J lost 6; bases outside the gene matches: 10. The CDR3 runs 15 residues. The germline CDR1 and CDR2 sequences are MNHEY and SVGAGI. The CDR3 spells CASSPRGVAGDTQYF. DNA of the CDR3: TGTGCCAGCAGTCCCCGAGGGGTAGCGGGGGATACGCAGTATTTT.

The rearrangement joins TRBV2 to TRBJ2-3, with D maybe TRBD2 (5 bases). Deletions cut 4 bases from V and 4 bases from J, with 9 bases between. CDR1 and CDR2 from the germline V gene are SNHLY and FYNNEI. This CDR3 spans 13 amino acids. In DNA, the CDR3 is TGTGCCAGCAGTGTGAGGGTTTCAGATACGCAGTATTTT. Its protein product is CASSVRVSDTQYF.

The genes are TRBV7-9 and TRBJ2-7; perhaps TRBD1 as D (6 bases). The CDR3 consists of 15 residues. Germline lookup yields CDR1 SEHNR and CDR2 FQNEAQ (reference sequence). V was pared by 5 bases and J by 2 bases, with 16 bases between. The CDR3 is CASSPGQTIPYEQYF. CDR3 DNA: TGTGCCAGCAGCCCGGGACAAACGATCCCCTACGAGCAGTACTTC.

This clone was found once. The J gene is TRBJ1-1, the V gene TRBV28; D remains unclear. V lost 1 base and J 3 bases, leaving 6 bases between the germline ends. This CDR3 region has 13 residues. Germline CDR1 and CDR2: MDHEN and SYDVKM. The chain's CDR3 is CASSLFGYTEAFF. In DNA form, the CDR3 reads TGTGCCAGCAGTTTATTCGGGTACACTGAAGCTTTCTTT.

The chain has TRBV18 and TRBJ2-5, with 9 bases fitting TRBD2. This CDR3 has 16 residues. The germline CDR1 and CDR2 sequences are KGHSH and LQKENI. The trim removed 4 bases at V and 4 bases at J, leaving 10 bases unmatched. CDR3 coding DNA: TGTGCCAGCTCACGAGACCCGGCGGGAGGGGGAGAGACCCAGTACTTC. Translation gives CASSRDPAGGGETQYF.

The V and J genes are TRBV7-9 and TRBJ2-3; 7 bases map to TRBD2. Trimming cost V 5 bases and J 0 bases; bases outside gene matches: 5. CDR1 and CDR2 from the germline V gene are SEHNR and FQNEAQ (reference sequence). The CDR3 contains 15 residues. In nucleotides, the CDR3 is TGTGCCAGCAGCCAAGCGGGACGGAGCACAGATACGCAGTATTTT. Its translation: CASSQAGRSTDTQYF. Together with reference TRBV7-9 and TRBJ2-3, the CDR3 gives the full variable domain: DTGVSQNPRHKITKRGQNVTFRCDPISEHNRLYWYRQTLGQGPEFLTYFQNEAQLEKSRLLSDRFSAERPKGSFSTLEIQRTEQGDSAMYLCASSQAGRSTDTQYFGPGTRLTVL.

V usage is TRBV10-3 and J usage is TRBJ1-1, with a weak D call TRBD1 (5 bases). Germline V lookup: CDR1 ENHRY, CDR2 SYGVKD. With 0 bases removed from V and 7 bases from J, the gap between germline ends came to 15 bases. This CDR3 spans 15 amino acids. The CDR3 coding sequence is TGTGCCATCAGTGAGTCGGGCAGGGTGACGGTTGAAGCTTTCTTT. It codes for CAISESGRVTVEAFF.

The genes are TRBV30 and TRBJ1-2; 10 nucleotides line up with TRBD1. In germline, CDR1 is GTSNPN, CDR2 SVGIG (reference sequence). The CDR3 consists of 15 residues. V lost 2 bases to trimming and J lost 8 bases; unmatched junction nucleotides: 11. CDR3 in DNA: TGTGCCTGGAGTCCAATGGGGGGGACAGGGGTCGGCTACACCTTC. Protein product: CAWSPMGGTGVGYTF.

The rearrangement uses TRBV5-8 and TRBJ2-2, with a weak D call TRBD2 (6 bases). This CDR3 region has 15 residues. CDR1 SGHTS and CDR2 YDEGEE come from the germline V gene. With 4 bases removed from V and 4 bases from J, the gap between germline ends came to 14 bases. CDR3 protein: CASSGRTPRTGELFF. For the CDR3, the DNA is TGTGCCAGCAGCGGGAGGACACCCCGCACCGGGGAGCTGTTTTTT.

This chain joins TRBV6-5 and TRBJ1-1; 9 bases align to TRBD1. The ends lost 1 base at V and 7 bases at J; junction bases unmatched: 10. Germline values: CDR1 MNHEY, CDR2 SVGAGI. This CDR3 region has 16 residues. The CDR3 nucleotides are TGTGCCAGCAGTTACTTAAGGACAGGGGTCGCGATTGAAGCTTTCTTT. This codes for CASSYLRTGVAIEAFF.

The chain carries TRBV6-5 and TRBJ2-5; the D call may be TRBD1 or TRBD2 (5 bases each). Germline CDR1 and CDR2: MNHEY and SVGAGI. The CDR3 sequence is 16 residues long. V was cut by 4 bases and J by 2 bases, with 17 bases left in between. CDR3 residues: CASSSYPRDGQETQYF. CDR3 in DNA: TGTGCCAGCAGTTCATACCCACGGGACGGACAAGAGACCCAGTACTTC.

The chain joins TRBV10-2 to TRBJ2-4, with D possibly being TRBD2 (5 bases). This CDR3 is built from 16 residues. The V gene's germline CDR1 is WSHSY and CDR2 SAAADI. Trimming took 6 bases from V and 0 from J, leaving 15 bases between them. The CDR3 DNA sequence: TGCGCCAGCAGACGGGGAAGTAAACTAGCCAAAAACATTCAGTACTTC. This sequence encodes CASRRGSKLAKNIQYF.

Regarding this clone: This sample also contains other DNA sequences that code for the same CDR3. The CDR3 spells CASSFRGLGNTIYF. CDR3 DNA: TGTGCCAGCAGTTTCAGGGGGCTCGGAAACACCATATATTTT. The chain employs TRBV28 and TRBJ1-3, with 8 bases identical to TRBD1. The J segment lost 4 bases and the V segment lost 3 bases, leaving 2 bases of the junction unmatched. The CDR3 runs 14 residues. CDR1 is MDHEN, CDR2 SYDVKM, per germline.

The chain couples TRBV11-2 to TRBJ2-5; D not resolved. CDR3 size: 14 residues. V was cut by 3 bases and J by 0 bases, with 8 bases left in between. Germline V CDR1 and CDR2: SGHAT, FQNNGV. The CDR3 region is CASSLRRDQETQYF. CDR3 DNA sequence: TGTGCCAGCAGCTTGCGACGGGACCAAGAGACCCAGTACTTC.

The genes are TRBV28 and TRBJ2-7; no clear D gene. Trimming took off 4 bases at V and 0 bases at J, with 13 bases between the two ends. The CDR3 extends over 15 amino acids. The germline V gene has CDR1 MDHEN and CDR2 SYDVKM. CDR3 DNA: TGTGCCAGCAGTTCGTCCGGCGCGGCCTCCTACGAGCAGTACTTC. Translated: CASSSSGAASYEQYF. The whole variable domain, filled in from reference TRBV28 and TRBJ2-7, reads DVKVTQSSRYLVKRTGEKVFLECVQDMDHENMFWYRQDPGLGLRLIYFSYDVKMKEKGDIPEGYSVSREKKERFSLILESASTNQTSMYLCASSSSGAASYEQYFGPGTRLTVT.

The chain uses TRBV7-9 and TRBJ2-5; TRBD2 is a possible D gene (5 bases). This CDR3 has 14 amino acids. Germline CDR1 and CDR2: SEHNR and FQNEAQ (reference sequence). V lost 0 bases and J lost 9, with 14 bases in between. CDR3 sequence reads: CASSLARLERPQYF. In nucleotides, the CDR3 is TGTGCCAGCAGCTTAGCGAGGCTAGAGCGGCCCCAGTACTTC.

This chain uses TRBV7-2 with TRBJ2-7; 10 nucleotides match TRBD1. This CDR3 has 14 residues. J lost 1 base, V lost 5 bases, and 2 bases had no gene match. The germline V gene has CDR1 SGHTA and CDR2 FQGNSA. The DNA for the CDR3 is TGTGCCAGCAGCGCGGACAGGGGGTCCTACGAGCAGTACGTC. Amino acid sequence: CASSADRGSYEQYV.

The CDR3 loop reads CSVTSSSYEQYF. The DNA of the CDR3 is TGCAGCGTGACTAGCAGTTCCTACGAGCAGTACTTC. The chain has TRBV29-1 and TRBJ2-7, with 7 bases identical to TRBD2. Germline trimming cut 6 bases from V and 1 base from J; bases unmatched to any gene: 3. The germline gives CDR1 SQVTM, CDR2 ANQGSEA. The CDR3 runs to 12 residues.

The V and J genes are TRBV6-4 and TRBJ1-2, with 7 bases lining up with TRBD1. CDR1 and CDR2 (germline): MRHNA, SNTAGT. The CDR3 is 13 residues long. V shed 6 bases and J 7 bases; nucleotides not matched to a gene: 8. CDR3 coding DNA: TGTGCCAGCAGCCCGACCAGGGGGTTTGGCTACACCTTC. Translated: CASSPTRGFGYTF.